Shown below are 27 T cell receptor beta chains from a single sample sequenced in a study of T cell repertoires in cytomegalovirus infection. Using its own MiXCR run on the reads, TCRdb lists one record per CDR3 protein. The table includes roughly 150,000 distinct CDR3 sequences, over 15% detected once. Sequences were obtained from CD8+ T cells from PBMCs. The receptors were sampled from a human donor in good health (CMV status not recorded). Some clones in this sample may be carry-over from other donors' samples.

This clonotype was detected a few times. This sequence joins TRBV6-8 and TRBJ2-1; 12 bases line up with TRBD1. This CDR3 spans 13 amino acids. Germline V gives CDR1 MNHGY, CDR2 SAAAGT. The V gene end was trimmed by 10 bases and the J gene end by 10 bases; junction bases not matched to a gene: 8. CDR3 loop: CATSGQGAYEQFF. CDR3 coding DNA: TGTGCCACCTCGGGACAGGGGGCTTACGAGCAGTTCTTC.

This clonotype turned up a few times. The chain uses TRBV10-3 and TRBJ2-5; D possibly corresponds to TRBD2 (7 bases). V dropped 5 bases and J dropped 3 bases, with 13 bases sitting between them. The CDR3 consists of 14 residues. Germline V gives CDR1 ENHRY, CDR2 SYGVKD. The CDR3 sequence is CAISRGAKEETQYF. CDR3 in DNA: TGTGCCATCAGTCGGGGGGCTAAAGAAGAGACCCAGTACTTC.

This clonotype has a handful of counts. Here the CDR3 reads CASSSGTWGEQFF. The CDR3 DNA reads TGTGCCAGCAGTTCCGGGACATGGGGCGAGCAGTTCTTC. The genes are TRBV6-4 and TRBJ2-1, with a weak D call TRBD1 (6 bases). V was clipped by 5 bases and J by 10 bases, with 15 bases between them. This CDR3 is built from 13 residues. The germline CDR1 and CDR2 sequences are MRHNA and SNTAGT.

This chain uses TRBV11-1 with TRBJ2-1; 9 bases are shared with TRBD2. Trimming at V came to 5 bases and at J to 0 bases, leaving 5 bases not matched to a gene. There are 16 residues in the CDR3. Germline loops: CDR1 SGHAT, CDR2 FQDESV (reference sequence). CDR3: CASSATSGSSYNEQFF. The CDR3 DNA follows: TGTGCCAGCAGCGCGACTAGCGGAAGCTCCTACAATGAGCAGTTCTTC.

In the case of this clonotype: The junction does not match germline at one end; this may be a read error. This rearrangement joins TRBV15 to TRBJ2-2; TRBD2 might be the D (5 bases). CDR1 is LNHNV, CDR2 YYDKDF, per germline (reference sequence). CDR3 size: 13 residues. The CDR3 DNA follows: TGTGCCACCAGCAGAGGACTAAACGGGGAGCTGTTATTT. Protein product: CATSRGLNGELLF. Looking up the rest from reference TRBV15 and TRBJ2-2 gives the full variable domain: DAMVIQNPRYQVTQFGKPVTLSCSQTLNHNVMYWYQQKSSQAPKLLFHYYDKDFNNEADTPDNFQSRRPNTSFCFLDIRSPGLGDTAMYLCATSRGLNGELLFGEGSRLTVL.

This clonotype was recorded a few times. The V and J genes are TRBV7-9 and TRBJ2-3; D gene unclear. This CDR3 is 15 amino acids long. Trimming removed 5 bases at V and 5 bases at J, with 17 bases between. Germline CDR1 is SEHNR and CDR2 is FQNEAQ (reference sequence). CDR3 in DNA: TGTGCCAGCAGCGAGTCGATCAGCGTGGGAGATACGCAGTATTTT. Protein sequence: CASSESISVGDTQYF.

CDR3 amino acids: CASSSSGNEQYF. The CDR3 region has the DNA TGTGCCAGCAGCTCTAGCGGGAACGAGCAGTACTTC. The V and J genes are TRBV7-2 and TRBJ2-7; TRBD2 aligns across 9 bases. V gave up 4 bases and J gave up 5 bases; unmatched junction bases: 0. This CDR3 region has 12 residues. Germline CDR1 is SGHTA and CDR2 is FQGNSA.

Many counts were recorded for this clonotype. The chain is built from TRBV7-2 and TRBJ2-7; 8 nucleotides align to TRBD1. V lost 3 bases, J lost 0 bases, and 4 bases stayed unmatched. The CDR3 covers 15 residues. CDR1 SGHTA and CDR2 FQGNSA come from the germline V gene. The DNA for the CDR3 is TGTGCCAGCAGCTTTGGGACAGGAGCCTCCTACGAGCAGTACTTC. Amino acid sequence: CASSFGTGASYEQYF.

This clonotype was detected a few times. This chain links TRBV6-5 with TRBJ1-2; D may be TRBD1 (5 bases). CDR1 is MNHEY, CDR2 SVGAGI, per germline. The CDR3 has 17 amino acids. Trimming took 6 bases from V and 0 from J, leaving 20 bases between them. CDR3 in amino acids: CASRGVWQFGANYGYTF. The CDR3 DNA follows: TGTGCCAGCAGAGGGGTCTGGCAGTTCGGTGCTAACTATGGCTACACCTTC.

The chain joins TRBV6-6 to TRBJ1-5, with TRBD1 matching 9 bases. CDR1 MNHNY and CDR2 SVGAGI come from the germline V gene (reference sequence). V was pared by 2 bases and J by 0 bases, with 11 bases of the junction left unmatched. The CDR3 totals 19 residues. DNA of the CDR3: TGTGCCAGCAGTTACACAGGGGGCTCCCCGGGTTATAGCAATCAGCCCCAGCATTTT. Amino acid sequence: CASSYTGGSPGYSNQPQHF.

This chain joins TRBV6-6 and TRBJ1-4; D unresolved. The germline V gene has CDR1 MNHNY and CDR2 SVGAGI (reference sequence). The CDR3 is 15 amino acids. V was pared by 5 bases and J by 8 bases, with 18 bases between. CDR3 in amino acids: CASSNREGPSEKLFF. CDR3 bases: TGTGCCAGCAGTAACCGGGAAGGCCCATCCGAAAAACTGTTTTTT.

This clonotype has more than one count but fewer than ten. The chain uses TRBV12-3 or TRBV12-4 and TRBJ2-7; 8 bases fit TRBD1. This CDR3 spans 15 amino acids. Trimming cost V 3 bases and J 5 bases; bases outside gene matches: 9. CDR3 in DNA: TGTGCCAGCAGTTTCCCTTGGACAGGGTCCAACGAGCAGTACTTC. Translating it yields CASSFPWTGSNEQYF.

The chain links TRBV7-6 to TRBJ2-7, with D possibly matching TRBD1 (6 bases). Germline V gene data show CDR1 as SGHVS and CDR2 as FNYEAQ. V was cut by 3 bases and J by 3 bases, with 9 bases left in between. There are 13 residues in the CDR3. CDR3 residues: CASSFGQRYEQYF. In DNA, the CDR3 is TGTGCCAGCAGCTTCGGACAGCGCTACGAGCAGTACTTC.

The chain uses TRBV29-1 and TRBJ1-2; 9 nucleotides agree with TRBD1. This CDR3 is built from 17 residues. The germline V gene encodes CDR1 SQVTM and CDR2 ANQGSEA. The V segment lost 4 bases and the J segment 4 bases; nucleotides outside the gene matches: 16. CDR3 DNA: TGCAGCGTTGGAACCGGGACAGGGCAACATGAAGGCTATGGCTACACCTTC. It specifies CSVGTGTGQHEGYGYTF.

This clonotype was found a few times. The rearrangement joins TRBV7-9 to TRBJ1-4, with 7 bases matching TRBD1. CDR1 and CDR2 (germline): SEHNR, FQNEAQ (reference sequence). The CDR3 runs to 14 residues. After removal of 5 bases from V and 8 bases from J, the junction contained 8 bases not matched to a gene. CDR3: CASSRVQGNEKLFF. CDR3 nucleotides: TGTGCCAGCAGCCGGGTACAGGGGAACGAAAAACTGTTTTTT.

The chain is built from TRBV29-1 and TRBJ2-4; possible D gene TRBD2, 6 bases. Germline CDR1 reads SQVTM; CDR2 reads ANQGSEA. The CDR3 totals 13 residues. Trimming removed 2 bases from V and 3 bases from J, with 8 bases in between. For the CDR3, the DNA is TGCAGCGTTGAAACTAGCAGCAAAAACATTCAGTACTTC. The encoded protein is CSVETSSKNIQYF.

The chain carries TRBV7-3 and TRBJ2-7, with a weak D call TRBD2 (6 bases). V lost 5 bases to trimming and J lost 6 bases, with 14 bases between them. The CDR3 covers 13 residues. In germline, CDR1 is SGHTA, CDR2 FQGTGA. This CDR3 reads CASSPTSWGEQYF. The CDR3 nucleotides are TGTGCCAGCAGCCCGACTAGTTGGGGCGAGCAGTACTTC.

The chain has TRBV7-6 and TRBJ2-1; no definite D call. V was shortened by 1 base and J by 9 bases, with 22 bases between the two germline ends. The germline CDR1 and CDR2 sequences are SGHVS and FNYEAQ. The CDR3 contains 17 residues. The CDR3 here is CASSLVKMGTSRVEQFF. The CDR3 nucleotides are TGTGCCAGCAGCTTAGTGAAGATGGGAACGTCCAGAGTTGAGCAGTTCTTC. Complete variable domain (other parts from reference TRBV7-6 and TRBJ2-1): GAGVSQSPRYKVTKRGQDVALRCDPISGHVSLYWYRQALGQGPEFLTYFNYEAQQDKSGLPNDRFSAERPEGSISTLTIQRTEQRDSAMYRCASSLVKMGTSRVEQFFGPGTRLTVL.

This clonotype occurred a few times. The CDR3 is CASVAETYEQYF. In DNA, the CDR3 is TGTGCCAGCGTAGCGGAAACCTACGAGCAGTACTTC. V is TRBV7-2 and J is TRBJ2-7; D may be TRBD2 (6 bases). CDR3 length equals 12 residues. The germline V gene has CDR1 SGHTA and CDR2 FQGNSA. V was trimmed by 8 bases and J by 2 bases, leaving 10 bases between them.

Worth noting for this clonotype: The junction departs from the called germline gene at one end, perhaps through a read error. The chain combines TRBV6-2 or TRBV6-3 with TRBJ2-1; 7 bases match TRBD2. The CDR3 consists of 16 residues. CDR1 and CDR2 (germline): MNHEY, SVGEGT. CDR3 nucleotide sequence: TGTGACAGCAGTTACGCCCCTGCGGGAGAGGAACATGAGCAGTTCTTC. Translating gives CDSSYAPAGEEHEQFF.

V usage is TRBV24-1 and J usage is TRBJ1-2; the match to TRBD1 covers 8 bases. CDR1 and CDR2 from the germline V gene are KGHDR and SFDVKD. CDR3 length equals 16 residues. The V segment lost 3 bases and the J segment 7 bases; nucleotides outside the gene matches: 12. The CDR3, as DNA: TGTGCCACCAGTGATCCGAAGGACAGGGATATGTGTGGCTACACCTTC. It encodes CATSDPKDRDMCGYTF.

This clonotype was observed a few times. J is TRBJ2-7 and V is TRBV4-3; 8 positions match TRBD2. Germline trimming cut 3 bases from V and 3 bases from J; bases unmatched to any gene: 4. CDR1 is LGHNA and CDR2 is YSLEER in the germline V gene. The CDR3 has 14 residues. The CDR3 spells CASSHRTSLYEQYF. The CDR3 DNA follows: TGCGCCAGCAGCCACCGGACTAGCCTCTACGAGCAGTACTTC.

The rearrangement joins TRBV28 to TRBJ2-7; tentatively, D is TRBD2 (5 bases). CDR1 is MDHEN, CDR2 SYDVKM, per germline. There are 14 residues in the CDR3. Between the trimmed V and J ends, which lost 1 base and 5 bases, there was a span of 12 bases. CDR3 sequence: CASSLLTGSNEQYF. The CDR3 DNA sequence: TGTGCCAGCAGTTTATTGACGGGGTCTAACGAGCAGTACTTC.

The genes are TRBV6-1 and TRBJ2-1; 8 nucleotides line up with TRBD2. The junction had 19 bases not matched to a gene; V was cut back by 4 bases and J by 8 bases. The CDR3 runs 18 residues. Looked up from germline, CDR1 is MNHNS and CDR2 is SASEGT. CDR3 sequence: CASSGGRGSGRSLHEQFF. The DNA for the CDR3 is TGTGCCAGCAGTGGCGGGCGAGGGAGCGGGAGAAGTCTCCATGAGCAGTTCTTC.

In its sample, this clonotype was seen a few times. This chain links TRBV25-1 with TRBJ1-2; 7 positions match TRBD1. The CDR3 totals 15 residues. Germline-derived CDR1 and CDR2 are MGHDK and SYGVNS. The J segment lost 0 bases and the V segment lost 1 base, leaving 2 bases of the junction unmatched. The CDR3 DNA is TGTGCCAGCAGTGAATGGGACAGTTCTAACTATGGCTACACCTTC. Translating gives CASSEWDSSNYGYTF.

This clonotype has a handful of counts. This chain joins TRBV7-6 and TRBJ2-5; D not resolved. CDR1 and CDR2 (germline): SGHVS, FNYEAQ. This CDR3 has 14 amino acids. Between the trimmed V and J ends, which lost 5 bases and 2 bases, there was a span of 12 bases. CDR3 region: CASSPPDFQETQYF. CDR3 sequence (DNA): TGTGCCAGCAGCCCCCCTGACTTTCAAGAGACCCAGTACTTC.

This clonotype was recorded a few times. The J gene is TRBJ2-2, the V gene TRBV6-1, with 7 bases fitting TRBD2. The CDR3 covers 16 residues. V lost 6 bases and J lost 3; bases outside the gene matches: 10. CDR1 and CDR2 from the germline V gene are MNHNS and SASEGT. The CDR3 nucleotides are TGTGCCAGCAGCCCCACCGGGGGGTACGACACCGGGGAGCTGTTTTTT. It yields the protein CASSPTGGYDTGELFF.